These 18 T cell receptor beta chains originate from one sample sequenced in a study of response to subunit inactivated influenza vaccine. TCRdb reprocessed the RT-PCR reads with MiXCR, giving one entry per CDR3 protein. The sample carries roughly 520,000 distinct CDR3 sequences, roughly 25% recorded once. The sequencing used CD4+ T cells sorted from PBMCs, collected 5 days after vaccination. These receptors were obtained from a man aged 50 to 60 who received an inactivated influenza vaccine.

In its sample, this clonotype was seen a few times. The chain joins TRBV28 to TRBJ1-2; 7 nucleotides line up with TRBD1. Germline values: CDR1 MDHEN, CDR2 SYDVKM. V shed 6 bases, J shed 4 bases, and the junction held 8 bases outside the gene matches. CDR3 size: 14 residues. The CDR3 nucleotides are TGTGCCAGCAGACCGACAGGGCCCGCCTATGGCTACACCTTC. This gives the protein CASRPTGPAYGYTF.

Concerning this clonotype itself: At one boundary the junction diverges from the germline segment, which might be a read error. The chain has TRBV20-1 and TRBJ1-4; no clear D. CDR3 size: 15 residues. In germline, CDR1 is DFQATT, CDR2 SNEGSKA (reference sequence). The CDR3 reads CSARGGRQANEKLFF. CDR3 coding DNA: TGCAGTGCTAGGGGCGGGAGGCAGGCTAATGAGAAACTGTTTTTT.

In this sample, this clonotype turned up a few times. The chain employs TRBV14 and TRBJ1-6, with D uncertain. V dropped 0 bases and J dropped 3 bases, with 12 bases sitting between them. Per the germline V gene, CDR1 is SGHDN and CDR2 is FVKESK. The CDR3 has 17 residues. CDR3 protein: CASSQDAGRFYNSPLHF. CDR3 bases: TGTGCCAGCAGCCAAGACGCCGGGAGATTCTATAATTCACCCCTCCACTTT.

The J gene is TRBJ1-2, the V gene TRBV5-4; 7 positions match TRBD1. This CDR3 has 13 amino acids. The ends lost 0 bases at V and 7 bases at J; junction bases unmatched: 3. Germline V gives CDR1 SGHNT, CDR2 YYREEE (reference sequence). The CDR3 DNA follows: TGTGCCAGCAGCTTGGGACAGGGCGTTGGCTACACCTTC. It yields the protein CASSLGQGVGYTF.

This clonotype was seen a handful of times. The rearrangement joins TRBV4-1 to TRBJ2-7; a weak D match, TRBD1 (5 bases). Looked up from germline, CDR1 is MGHRA and CDR2 is YSYEKL. Trimming pared 0 bases from V and 3 bases from J, leaving 15 bases between. This CDR3 comprises 16 residues. CDR3 amino acids: CASSQDKAARVYEQYF. CDR3 sequence (DNA): TGCGCCAGCAGCCAAGATAAGGCTGCCAGGGTCTACGAGCAGTACTTC.

V is TRBV5-1 and J is TRBJ2-1, with no clear D. Looked up from germline, CDR1 is SGHRS and CDR2 is YFSETQ. This CDR3 is 16 amino acids long. V was trimmed by 3 bases and J by 9 bases, leaving 22 bases between them. CDR3 nucleotide sequence: TGCGCCAGCAGCTCCCTCGGGTCCGGGTCGTCCGGTGAGCAGTTCTTC. Residues: CASSSLGSGSSGEQFF.

The V and J genes are TRBV11-2 and TRBJ1-6; 7 bases line up with TRBD1. J was trimmed by 6 bases and V by 2 bases; bases with no gene match: 7. In germline, CDR1 is SGHAT, CDR2 FQNNGV. The CDR3 extends over 16 amino acids. CDR3 sequence reads: CASSLSRGGSNSPLHF. CDR3 in DNA: TGTGCCAGCAGCTTAAGCAGGGGGGGCTCTAATTCACCCCTCCACTTT. The full variable domain, completed using reference TRBV11-2 and TRBJ1-6, is EAGVAQSPRYKIIEKRQSVAFWCNPISGHATLYWYQQILGQGPKLLIQFQNNGVVDDSQLPKDRFSAERLKGVDSTLKIQPAKLEDSAVYLCASSLSRGGSNSPLHFGNGTRLTVT.

This clonotype occurred a few times. The chain uses TRBV7-2 and TRBJ2-7, with D perhaps matching TRBD2 (5 bases). Germline V lookup: CDR1 SGHTA, CDR2 FQGNSA. The V end was cut by 5 bases, the J end by 2 bases, with 16 bases between. This CDR3 has 15 amino acids. This CDR3 reads CASSPRLLGTYEQYF. CDR3 bases: TGTGCCAGCAGCCCACGACTCCTCGGGACCTACGAGCAGTACTTC.

CDR3 in amino acids: CASGLVQGQGGEQFF. CDR3 nucleotides: TGTGCTAGTGGTTTGGTTCAAGGACAGGGAGGTGAGCAGTTCTTC. J is TRBJ2-1 and V is TRBV12-5; 8 nucleotides agree with TRBD1. Germline V CDR1 and CDR2: LGHNT, FRNRAP. J was trimmed by 9 bases and V by 0 bases; bases with no gene match: 7. This CDR3 has 15 residues.

V and J are TRBV4-1 and TRBJ1-1, with D unclear. CDR3 length equals 15 residues. V lost 1 base and J lost 7, with 16 bases in between. Germline V gene data show CDR1 as MGHRA and CDR2 as YSYEKL. CDR3: CASSQGARSVGEAFF. The CDR3 bases are TGCGCCAGCAGCCAAGGGGCCCGGAGTGTAGGTGAAGCTTTCTTT.

This clonotype was observed a handful of times. The chain links TRBV7-2 to TRBJ2-3; D is undetermined. The CDR3 covers 16 residues. In germline, CDR1 is SGHTA, CDR2 FQGNSA. With 0 bases removed from V and 2 bases from J, the gap between germline ends came to 12 bases. The CDR3 DNA reads TGTGCCAGCAGCTTAGCTTCCACTCAACCCACAGATACGCAGTATTTT. As protein: CASSLASTQPTDTQYF.

This clonotype has just a few counts. The J gene is TRBJ2-5, the V gene TRBV20-1; perhaps TRBD2 as D (7 bases). The V gene's germline CDR1 is DFQATT and CDR2 SNEGSKA (reference sequence). V gave up 3 bases and J gave up 4 bases, with 15 bases separating them. This CDR3 comprises 14 residues. CDR3 DNA sequence: TGCAGTGCTAGTTCGGGGGGCCTCGGAGAGACCCAGTACTTC. It encodes CSASSGGLGETQYF.

This clonotype was picked up many times. The chain employs TRBV12-3 or TRBV12-4 and TRBJ2-2; D gene ambiguous. This CDR3 has 13 amino acids. V gave up 5 bases and J gave up 0 bases, with 4 bases separating them. CDR3 in DNA: TGTGCCAGCAGTCCGGCGAACACCGGGGAGCTGTTTTTT. Amino acid sequence: CASSPANTGELFF.

The chain links TRBV6-1 to TRBJ2-3; D is possibly TRBD1 (5 bases). Germline V lookup: CDR1 MNHNS, CDR2 SASEGT. V lost 4 bases and J lost 2, with 10 bases in between. The CDR3 has 14 amino acids. CDR3 sequence (DNA): TGTGCCAGCAGTGCAGGGATTAACACAGATACGCAGTATTTT. Translation: CASSAGINTDTQYF.

In its sample, this clonotype was seen a few times. The V and J genes are TRBV12-3 or TRBV12-4 and TRBJ2-3; D perhaps matches TRBD2 (5 bases). V was cut by 1 base and J by 2 bases, with 13 bases left in between. This CDR3 comprises 16 residues. CDR3 nucleotide sequence: TGTGCCAGCAGTTTAGGGCTAGCAGACCTCACAGATACGCAGTATTTT. It yields the protein CASSLGLADLTDTQYF.

This clonotype came up a few times. The chain recombines TRBV5-1 with TRBJ1-1, with 8 bases fitting TRBD1. Germline lookup yields CDR1 SGHRS and CDR2 YFSETQ. V lost 4 bases, J lost 5 bases, and 7 bases stayed unmatched. CDR3 length: 14 amino acids. Written as DNA, the CDR3 is TGCGCCAGCAGCCAGACAGGGGAGTATACTGAAGCTTTCTTT. Amino acids: CASSQTGEYTEAFF.

J is TRBJ2-3 and V is TRBV18; D is undetermined. V lost 0 bases and J lost 3, with 13 bases in between. CDR1 is KGHSH, CDR2 LQKENI, per germline. The CDR3 consists of 16 residues. The CDR3 spells CASSPPNWAETDTQYF. CDR3 DNA: TGTGCCAGCTCACCACCGAATTGGGCAGAGACAGATACGCAGTATTTT. Combining the CDR3 with reference TRBV18 and TRBJ2-3 gives the whole variable domain NAGVMQNPRHLVRRRGQEARLRCSPMKGHSHVYWYRQLPEEGLKFMVYLQKENIIDESGMPKERFSAEFPKEGPSILRIQQVVRGDSAAYFCASSPPNWAETDTQYFGPGTRLTVL.

In this sample, this clonotype turned up many times. The chain joins TRBV5-1 to TRBJ2-5, with a possible D match to TRBD1 (6 bases). The CDR3 is 15 amino acids. Per germline, CDR1 SGHRS and CDR2 YFSETQ. V was trimmed by 0 bases and J by 5 bases, leaving 14 bases between them. The CDR3 protein is CASSLGQGSGETQYF. CDR3 DNA sequence: TGCGCCAGCAGCTTGGGTCAGGGGTCGGGCGAGACCCAGTACTTC.